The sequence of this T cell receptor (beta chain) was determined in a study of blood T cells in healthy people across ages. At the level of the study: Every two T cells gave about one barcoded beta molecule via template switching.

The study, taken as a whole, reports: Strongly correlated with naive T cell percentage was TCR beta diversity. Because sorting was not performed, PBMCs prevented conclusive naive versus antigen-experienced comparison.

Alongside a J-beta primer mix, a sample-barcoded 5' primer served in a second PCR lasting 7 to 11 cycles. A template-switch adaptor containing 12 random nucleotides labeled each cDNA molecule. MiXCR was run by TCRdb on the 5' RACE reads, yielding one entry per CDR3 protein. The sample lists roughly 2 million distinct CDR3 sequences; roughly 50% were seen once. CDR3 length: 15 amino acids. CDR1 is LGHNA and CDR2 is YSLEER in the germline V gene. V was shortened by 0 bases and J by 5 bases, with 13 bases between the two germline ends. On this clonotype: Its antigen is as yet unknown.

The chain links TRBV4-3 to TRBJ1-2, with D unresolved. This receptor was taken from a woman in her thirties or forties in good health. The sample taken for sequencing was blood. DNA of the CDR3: TGCGCCAGCAGCCAAGATAGAGCCGAAGGGTATGGCTACACCTTC. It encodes CASSQDRAEGYGYTF.